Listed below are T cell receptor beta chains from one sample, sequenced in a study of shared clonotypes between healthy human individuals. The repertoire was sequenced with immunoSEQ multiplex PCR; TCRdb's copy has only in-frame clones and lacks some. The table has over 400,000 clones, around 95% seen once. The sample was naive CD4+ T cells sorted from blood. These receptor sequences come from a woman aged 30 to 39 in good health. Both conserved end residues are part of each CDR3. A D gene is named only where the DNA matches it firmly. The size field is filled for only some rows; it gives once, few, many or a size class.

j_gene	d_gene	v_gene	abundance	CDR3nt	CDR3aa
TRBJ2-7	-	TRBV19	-	TGTGCCAGTATTCTAGCTCTCCACGAGCAGTACTTC	CASILALHEQYF
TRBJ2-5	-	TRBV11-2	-	TGTGCCAGCAGCCGAAACCGGCTCGACCAAGAGACCCAGTACTTC	CASSRNRLDQETQYF
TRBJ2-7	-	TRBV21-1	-	TGTGCCAGCAGCAATCAGCGGGAGTCTCATGACTACGAGCAGTACTTC	CASSNQRESHDYEQYF
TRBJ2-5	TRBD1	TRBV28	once	TGTGCCAGCAGGGACAGGGGCCAGGGGACCCAGTACTTC	CASRDRGQGTQYF
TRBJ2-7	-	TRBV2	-	TGTGCCAGCAGTGAAGGGACAGCAACTGATGCCTTCCACGAGCAGTACTTC	CASSEGTATDAFHEQYF
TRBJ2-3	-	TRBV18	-	TGTGCCAGCTCACCACGCGGCTACACAGATACGCAGTATTTT	CASSPRGYTDTQYF
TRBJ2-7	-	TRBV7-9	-	TGTGCCAGCAGCTCCTTCTACGAGCAGTACTTC	CASSSFYEQYF
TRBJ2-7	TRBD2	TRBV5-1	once	TGCGCCAGCAGGTATACTGCCGGGACTAACTCCTACGAGCAGTACTTC	CASRYTAGTNSYEQYF
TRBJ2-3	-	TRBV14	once	TGTGCCAGCAGCCACGAACTTCCAGGGGCCCCCACAGATACGCAGTATTTT	CASSHELPGAPTDTQYF
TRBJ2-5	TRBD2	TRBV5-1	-	TGCGCCAGCAGCCACGGGACTAGCGGGAGAGAGACCCAGTACTTC	CASSHGTSGRETQYF
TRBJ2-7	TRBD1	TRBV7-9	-	TGTGCCAGCAGCCTCCGACAGGGTATGGACGAGCAGTACTTC	CASSLRQGMDEQYF
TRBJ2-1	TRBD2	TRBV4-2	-	TGTGCCAGCAGCCAAGATCAGGGACTAGCGGGAGCAAGGAATGAGCAGTTCTTC	CASSQDQGLAGARNEQFF
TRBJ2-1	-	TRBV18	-	TGTGCCAGCTCATATACGGGACTCTCCTACAATGAGCAGTTCTTC	CASSYTGLSYNEQFF
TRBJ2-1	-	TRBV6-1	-	TGTGCCAGCAAGGTGACAGGATCTTACAATGAGCAGTTCTTC	CASKVTGSYNEQFF
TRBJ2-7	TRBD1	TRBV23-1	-	TGCGCCAGCAGTCACCGGGACAGGCAGTTTTACGAGCAGTACTTC	CASSHRDRQFYEQYF
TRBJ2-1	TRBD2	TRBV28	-	TGTGCCAGCAGTTTAGGCGGGAGGAGCTATGAGCAGTTCTTC	CASSLGGRSYEQFF
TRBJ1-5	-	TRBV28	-	TGTGCCAGCAGCTGGGGACAAAGTCTAAATCAGCCCCAGCATTTT	CASSWGQSLNQPQHF